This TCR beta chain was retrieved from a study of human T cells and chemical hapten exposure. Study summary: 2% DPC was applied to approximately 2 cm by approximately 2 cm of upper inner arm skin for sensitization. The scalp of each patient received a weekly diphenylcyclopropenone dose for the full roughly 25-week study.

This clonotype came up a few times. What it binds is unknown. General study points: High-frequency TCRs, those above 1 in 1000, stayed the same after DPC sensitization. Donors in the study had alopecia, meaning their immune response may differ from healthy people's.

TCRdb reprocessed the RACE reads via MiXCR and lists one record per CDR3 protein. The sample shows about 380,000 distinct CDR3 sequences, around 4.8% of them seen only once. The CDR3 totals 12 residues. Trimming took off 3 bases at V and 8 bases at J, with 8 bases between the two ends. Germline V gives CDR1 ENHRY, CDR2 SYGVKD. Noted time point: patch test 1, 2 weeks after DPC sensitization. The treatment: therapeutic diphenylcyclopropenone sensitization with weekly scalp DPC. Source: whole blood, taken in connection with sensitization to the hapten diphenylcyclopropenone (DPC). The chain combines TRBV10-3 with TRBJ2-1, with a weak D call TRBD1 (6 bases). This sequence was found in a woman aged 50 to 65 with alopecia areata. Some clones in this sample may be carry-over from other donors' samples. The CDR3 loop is CAISDSGDEQFF. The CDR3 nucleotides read TGTGCCATCAGTGATTCAGGGGATGAGCAGTTCTTC.